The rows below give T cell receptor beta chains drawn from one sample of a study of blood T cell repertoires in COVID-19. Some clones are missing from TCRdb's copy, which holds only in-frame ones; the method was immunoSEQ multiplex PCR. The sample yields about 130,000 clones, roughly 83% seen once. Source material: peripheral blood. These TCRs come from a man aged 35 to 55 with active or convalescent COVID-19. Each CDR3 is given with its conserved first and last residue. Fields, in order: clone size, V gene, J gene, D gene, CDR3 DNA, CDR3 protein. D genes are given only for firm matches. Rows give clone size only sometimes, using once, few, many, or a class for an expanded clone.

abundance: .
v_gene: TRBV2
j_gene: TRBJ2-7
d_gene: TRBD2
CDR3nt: TGTGCCAGCCGACGCGGGGGGGCCAGTTACGAGCAGTACTTC
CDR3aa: CASRRGGASYEQYF

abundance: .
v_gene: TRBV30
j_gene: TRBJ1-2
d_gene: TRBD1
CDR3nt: TGTGCCTGGAGTGTATCACAGGGGATCTATGGCTACACCTTC
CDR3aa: CAWSVSQGIYGYTF

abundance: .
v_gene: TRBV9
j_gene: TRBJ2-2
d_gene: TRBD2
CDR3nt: TGTGCCAGCAGCTGGACGGGAGGGACCGGGGAGCTGTTTTTT
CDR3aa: CASSWTGGTGELFF

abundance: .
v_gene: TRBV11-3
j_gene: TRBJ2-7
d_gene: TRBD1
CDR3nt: TGTGCCAGCAGCCCCCGACAGGGTGCCTACGAGCAGTACTTC
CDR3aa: CASSPRQGAYEQYF

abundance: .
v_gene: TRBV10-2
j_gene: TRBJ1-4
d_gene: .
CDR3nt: TGCGCCAGCAAACTCGGCGGATTGAATGAAAAACTGTTTTTT
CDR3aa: CASKLGGLNEKLFF

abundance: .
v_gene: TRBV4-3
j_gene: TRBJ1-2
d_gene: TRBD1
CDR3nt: TGCGCCAGCAGCCAAGATTTCGATAGCGGGACAGGGGCCAGGGGCTACACCTTC
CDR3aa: CASSQDFDSGTGARGYTF

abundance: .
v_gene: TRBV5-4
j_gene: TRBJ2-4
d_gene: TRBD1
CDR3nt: TGTGCCAGCAGCTTGGCTACTGACAGGGTCCGAAACATTCAGTACTTC
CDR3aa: CASSLATDRVRNIQYF

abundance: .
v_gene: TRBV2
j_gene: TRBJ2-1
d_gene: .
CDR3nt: TGTGCCTCCGCCCCCTTGACCGGGCAGGGGGAGCAGTTCTTC
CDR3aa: CASAPLTGQGEQFF

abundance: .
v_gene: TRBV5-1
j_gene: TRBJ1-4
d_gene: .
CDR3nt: TGCGCCAGCAGTCTCAGTGCAACTAATGAAAAACTGTTTTTT
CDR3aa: CASSLSATNEKLFF

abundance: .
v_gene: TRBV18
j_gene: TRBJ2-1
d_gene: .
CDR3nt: TGTGCCAGCTCCCCAGAGTTGCGGGCCTACAATGAGCAGTTCTTC
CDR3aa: CASSPELRAYNEQFF

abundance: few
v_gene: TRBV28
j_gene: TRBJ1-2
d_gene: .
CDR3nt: TGTGCCAGCAGTTTACCCCTGGGGCAGGGCAGATTCTATGGCTACACCTTC
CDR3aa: CASSLPLGQGRFYGYTF

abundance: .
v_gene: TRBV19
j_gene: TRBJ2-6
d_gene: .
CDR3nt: TGTGCCAGTAGTATGAGAGGGGACTCCTCTGGGGCCAACGTCCTGACTTTC
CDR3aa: CASSMRGDSSGANVLTF

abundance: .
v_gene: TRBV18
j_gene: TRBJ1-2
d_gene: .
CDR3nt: TGTGCCAGCTCACCAGGGCAGTCTAACTATGGCTACACCTTC
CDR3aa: CASSPGQSNYGYTF

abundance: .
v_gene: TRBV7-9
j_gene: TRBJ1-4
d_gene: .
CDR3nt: TGTGCCAGCAGCCCGGACGGAGGCCCGGAAAAACTGTTTTTT
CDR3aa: CASSPDGGPEKLFF

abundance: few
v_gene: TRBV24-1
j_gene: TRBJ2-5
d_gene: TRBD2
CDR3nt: TGTGCCACCAGACGGGGGGGCGAGGAGACCCAGTACTTC
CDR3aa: CATRRGGEETQYF

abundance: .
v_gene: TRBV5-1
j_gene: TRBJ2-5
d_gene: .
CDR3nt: TGCGCCAGCAGCTTGGAAAACAGGGTGGGCGAGACCCAGTACTTC
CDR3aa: CASSLENRVGETQYF

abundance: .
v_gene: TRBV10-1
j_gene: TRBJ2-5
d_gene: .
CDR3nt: TGCGCCAGCAGTGCCGAGGTACAAGAGACCCAGTACTTC
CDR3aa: CASSAEVQETQYF

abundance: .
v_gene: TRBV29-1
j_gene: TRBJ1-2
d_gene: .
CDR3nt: TGCAGCGTTCAAGTAGGAGGTGCGGGCTACACCTTC
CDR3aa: CSVQVGGAGYTF

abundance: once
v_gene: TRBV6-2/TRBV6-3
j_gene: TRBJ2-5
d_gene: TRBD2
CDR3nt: TGTGCCAGCAGCAGACTAGCGGGGGCCCTCAACGCCCAGTACTTC
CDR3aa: CASSRLAGALNAQYF

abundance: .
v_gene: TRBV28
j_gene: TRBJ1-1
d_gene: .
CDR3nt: TGTGCCAGCAGTTCCCCCTCGACGACAGAAGCTTTCTTT
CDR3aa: CASSSPSTTEAFF

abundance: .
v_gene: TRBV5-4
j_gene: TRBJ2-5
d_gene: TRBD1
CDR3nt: TGTGCCAGCAGCGGCCGGGACAGGGGGCGGGAGACCCAGTACTTC
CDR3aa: CASSGRDRGRETQYF

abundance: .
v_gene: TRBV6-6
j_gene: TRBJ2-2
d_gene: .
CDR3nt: TGTGCCAGCAGTTATAGCTCCCTCACCGGGGAGCTGTTTTTT
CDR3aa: CASSYSSLTGELFF